This T cell receptor (beta chain) originates from a study of CD8+CD57+ T cells in acquired aplastic anemia. Regarding the study as a whole: No significant difference in CD8+ Simpson's diversity was found between patients and controls.

Germline CDR1 reads LGHNT; CDR2 reads FRNRAP. This CDR3 is built from 13 residues. Trimming removed 5 bases at V and 8 bases at J, with 13 bases between. Ten or more counts support this clonotype. Its antigen is unknown. All sequencing subjects had displayed CD8+CD57+ cell expansion on flow cytometry. The patients all had a severe acquired aplastic anemia diagnosis. No patient had been given any therapy when blood was sampled. Researchers used genomic DNA as the template to profile TCR beta VDJ and CDR3. TCRdb reprocessed the reads with MiXCR, giving one entry per CDR3 protein. The data hold about 290,000 distinct CDR3 sequences, with 56% observed a single time.

V and J are TRBV12-5 and TRBJ2-1, with D hard to call. This sequence originates from a human donor with aplastic anemia. Sequenced input: sorted CD4+, CD8+, or CD8+CD57+ T cells (not recorded which) from PBMCs. In nucleotides, the CDR3 is TGTGCTAGTGGTCGGACCTCTTTAGATGAGCAGTTCTTC. Translated, it gives CASGRTSLDEQFF. The variable domain in full, with the rest retrieved from reference TRBV12-5 and TRBJ2-1, is DARVTQTPRHKVTEMGQEVTMRCQPILGHNTVFWYRQTMMQGLELLAYFRNRAPLDDSGMPKDRFSAEMPDATLATLKIQPSEPRDSAVYFCASGRTSLDEQFFGPGTRLTVL.